Given below is one T cell receptor beta chain in context. Its antigen is not yet known. No base quality values were provided; no much bigger clone lies one nucleotide off. The data are from a study of cytomegalovirus exposure and HLA in healthy donors (dated 2017 in TCRdb). In the study overall: According to an earlier analysis of 550 to 700 of the donors, about 180 million T cells yielded some 110 million unique TCR beta sequences and 276 Gb of sequence data. About 320 gigabases of sequencing data and tens of millions of unique TCR sequences were included in an early release covering around 600 HLA-typed donors. The genetic ancestry cluster associated with self-reported Caucasian donors included roughly four fifths of the 398 genotyped donors. The study aimed to test whether cataloging public T cell receptors could reveal signatures of past pathogen exposure. Using immunosequencing, the study profiled T cell repertoires from 640 or so subjects and related those repertoires to cytomegalovirus serostatus. Besides the first cohort of hundreds of subjects, a separate validation cohort made up of around 120 different subjects was used. The study combined high-throughput TCR immunosequencing, statistical association of individual TCRs with disease status, and machine learning to predict cytomegalovirus infection status. To study patterns of TCR occurrence, a later analysis re-analyzed previously published TCR beta repertoires from around 700 donors and added high-resolution HLA genotyping. The later analysis used no new phenotypic data to find candidate immune exposures, relying instead on TCR beta sequences and their occurrence across donors. An earlier analysis of around 580 of the donors used high-throughput TCR beta sequencing to judge whether each TCR beta V gene segment behaved as functional or pseudogenic. Donor age, sex, ethnicity and CMV serostatus were compiled together with the repertoire data. Genome-wide SNP genotypes for about 65% of the roughly 700 donors were used in a later genetic analysis, which treated that subset as a discovery cohort. All discovery cohort repertoires had been generated using a single sequencing platform. Class I and class II HLA loci were covered by the typing at four-digit resolution. Typing coverage differed by locus: A, B, C, DRB1 and DQB1 were typed in about 620-630 donors, DQA1 in about 560, DPA1 in 600 to 610, and DPB1 in roughly 450. Several DR-DQ haplotypes were treated as single units for association and clustering because of strong linkage in the cohort. Among 398 genotyped donors of the cohort, an average of approximately 220,000 unique TCR beta nucleotide sequences was sequenced per donor, of which about 18% were non-productive.

In total, roughly 670 healthy bone marrow donors made up the cohort. Cohort members were all nominally healthy when sampled, although unrecorded immune exposures were likely present. The donor tested CMV seronegative and was one of the 352 seronegative cohort members. A peripheral blood sample was collected from each donor, and TCR beta sequencing was performed on peripheral blood mononuclear cells. The Qiagen DNeasy Blood Extraction Kit was used to extract genomic DNA from the blood cell samples. Receptor libraries were prepared by the immunoSEQ multiplex PCR assay. The multiplex PCR relied on a mix of 60 forward primers for TCR Vbeta segments and 13 reverse primers for TCR Jbeta segments. The CDR3 region of rearranged TCR beta genes was amplified from genomic DNA by a multiplex PCR assay. The Illumina HiSeq System was used to sequence the amplified TCR beta libraries as 87-base-pair reads. The source study handled its data this way. Across the 670 or so repertoires, a later analysis counted some 81 million unique TCR beta chains, some 11 million of which were shared by at least two donors. Raw reads were error-corrected and collapsed into unique sequences with a nearest-neighbor algorithm that merged closely related sequences to remove PCR and sequencing errors. Alignment of CDR3 sequences to IMGT reference sequences was used to assign V, D and J gene segments. Each retained sequence needed at least a six-nucleotide match to both a V gene segment and a J gene segment. Rearrangements were called productive when the CDR3 lacked stop codons and stayed in frame with V and J; all others were non-productive. Following IMGT convention, CDR3 was defined as the stretch from the second conserved V-encoded cysteine to the conserved J-encoded phenylalanine. The earlier analysis of 500 to 650 of the donors excluded any sequence lacking an unambiguous match to a single V gene segment. In an earlier analysis of around 600 of the donors, V segments were called functional above 56.7% productive rearrangements and were called segregating when the between-donor standard deviation exceeded 5%. A statistical classification framework was developed to diagnose cytomegalovirus status using the catalog of TCR beta chain sequences. V and J gene assignment, in a later analysis, came from comparing TCR nucleotide sequences with IMGT/GENE-DB human TR gene sequences. In a later analysis, CDR3 sequences and most-parsimonious VDJ recombination scenarios were assigned using the TCRdist pipeline. In a later analysis, each TCR beta chain was defined by its CDR3 amino acid sequence together with its V-gene family, and reads lacking a unique V-gene family were excluded. A later analysis removed 550 to 650 highly shared, low-generation-probability nucleotide sequences to deal with suspected cross-contamination and a sequencing artifact. For each public chain, a later analysis derived a clonal expansion index from normalized ranks of inferred template counts within each repertoire. Generation probabilities in a later analysis came from a VDJ recombination model fitted to out-of-frame rearrangements, and those results were checked against IGoR. A later analysis scored TCR-TCR, TCR-HLA and TCR-CMV co-occurrence with hypergeometric tests, applying a repertoire-size bias correction to TCR pairs. To estimate false discovery rates, a later analysis permuted the HLA or CMV assignments 20 times. A later analysis grouped co-occurring TCRs with DBSCAN, adding TCRdist sequence similarity when clustering within HLA-allele-positive subsets. Repertoires with fewer than 30,000 or more than 120,000 public chains, plus five repertoires with anomalous nucleotide sharing, were excluded from co-occurrence clustering. TCRdb obtained this table from immuneACCESS and retained in-frame rearrangements with V and J assigned. These tables miss some clones; where compared with another copy, unresolved V genes account for less than half of the shortfall, and the remainder is unexplained. V and J calls and clone size follow that table, whereas D and trimming were derived from the DNA. The table for this sample lists under 200,000 clones; 75% to 85% of them were counted only once. 1.5% to 2% of the sample belongs to the ten largest clones.

The CDR3 runs 15 amino acids, cysteine and phenylalanine included. The read is trimmed to its CDR3 DNA, 45 bases read in frame from base 1. V and J lose 6 bases and 4 bases, and a span of 13 bases separates them. Looking up the germline V gene yields CDR1 MNHNS and CDR2 SASEGT. Study-level results and caveats: Because HLA typing was missing for some donors at each locus, association tests included only the typed subset. Correlated functional status among segregating V segments might reflect linkage disequilibrium, but an unknown experimental factor could not be ruled out. When HLA alleles, especially DR and DQ, strongly co-occurred, attributing TCR associations to individual alleles was difficult. The authors suggested that the approach could potentially be extended to other disease states and immunological phenotypes. In both the original and validation cohorts, the classifier was reported to diagnose cytomegalovirus status with high specificity and sensitivity. CMV serostatus was the only immune exposure information available for the cohort. A few of the identified cytomegalovirus-associated TCR beta chains were confirmed in vitro to be specific for cytomegalovirus antigens. While some public TCRs were present in many individuals, most TCR sequences turned up only very rarely across donors. In a later genetic analysis, a missense DCLRE1C variant was associated with V-gene and J-gene trimming of TCR beta chains, and the association was replicated in an independent cohort. In a later analysis, several top co-occurrence clusters were reported to appear linked to parvovirus B19, influenza, CMV and Epstein-Barr virus. A further reported finding was that TCR beta sequences accurately predicted the HLA-A and HLA-B alleles for most subjects in the first cohort. In an earlier analysis of 587 of the donors, most TCR beta V segments appeared in productive rearrangements about 90% or about 30% of the time, broadly matching IMGT annotations. In a later analysis, TCR association rates were found to vary across HLA loci, with the most associated TCRs seen for DRB1 alleles and the fewest for HLA-C alleles. Only TCR beta chains were sequenced in this cohort, and the absence of alpha or paired-chain data limited detectable features. Because counts were too low, fewer than 20 rarely observed V segments, including chromosome 9 orphons, were excluded from the earlier analysis of some 540 of the donors. According to a later analysis, most CMV-associated TCR beta chains appeared to be HLA-restricted, and the HLA associations seemed to be driven largely by CMV exposure. The study listed 170 or so TCR beta chains as associated with cytomegalovirus. According to a later genetic analysis, donors in an Asian-associated ancestry cluster had fewer N-insertions in productive TCRs than the approximately 700-donor mean. In a later analysis, 15,000 to 20,000 TCR beta sequences were associated with specific HLA alleles at a false discovery rate of 0.05. A later analysis found that HLA-associated TCR beta chains were more clonally expanded and had lower generation probabilities than equally common non-associated chains. Roughly uniform sequencing depth across donors was assumed in presence/absence analyses, although this assumption may not hold. A group of highly shared sequence variants was considered likely to be a technical artifact of the sequencing pipeline. The 87-base-pair reads could not distinguish some IMGT-functional V segments, including TRBV6-2 and TRBV6-3, so those segments were excluded.

Sequenced: PBMCs. The rearrangement combines TRBV6-1 with TRBJ2-6; TRBD2 could be the D gene, as 5 bases match. The receptor's source is a woman younger than 30 in good health and CMV-seronegative. The nucleotides are TGTGCCAGCAGAGTGACCGGGAAGGGGGCCAACGTCCTGACTTTC. This translates into CASRVTGKGANVLTF.